This entry features one T cell receptor beta chain sequence. Its cognate antigen is unknown. The data are from a study of cytomegalovirus exposure and HLA in healthy donors. Study-level points and caveats: CMV serostatus stood as the only immune exposure information on hand. The likely origin of a cluster of highly shared sequence variants was a sequencing artifact. The authors reported that TCR beta sequences could predict HLA-A and HLA-B alleles. These predictions were accurate for most subjects in the first cohort.

PCR employed 60 Vbeta and 13 Jbeta primers. Here immunoSEQ multiplex PCR was the method, and the copy in TCRdb shows in-frame clones only, minus some. Of about 160,000 clones in the sample, about 85% were seen once. The CDR3 totals 11 residues. Looked up from germline, CDR1 is DFQATT and CDR2 is SNEGSKA (reference sequence). With 6 bases removed from V and 8 bases from J, the gap between germline ends came to 13 bases. J is TRBJ1-1 and V is TRBV20-1; a weak D match, TRBD1 (6 bases). Sequenced sample: PBMCs. The clonotype originates from a young man in good health and CMV-seronegative. The chain's CDR3 is CSARDNSEAFF. DNA for the CDR3: TGCAGTGCCCGGGACAATTCCGAAGCTTTCTTT.